Below, 19 T cell receptor beta chains from the same sample are listed, as sequenced in a study of Graves' ophthalmopathy and Graves' hyperthyroidism. Investigators amplified TCR beta CDR3 regions from RNA transcripts. An initial RT-PCR round employing HTBI primers preceded a second-round multiplex PCR. One entry per CDR3 protein results from TCRdb running MiXCR on the multiplex PCR reads. The data show about 380,000 distinct CDR3 sequences, 15% to 17% seen once. Sequencing input: peripheral blood. The source is a woman under 30 with stable Graves' hyperthyroidism.

The table lists this clonotype with a few counts. V gene TRBV13 combines with J gene TRBJ1-2; D is unresolved. This CDR3 comprises 12 residues. The V end was cut by 3 bases, the J end by 6 bases, with 8 bases between. The germline V gene encodes CDR1 PRHDT and CDR2 FYEKMQ (reference sequence). CDR3 residues: CASSFSQNGYTF. The CDR3 DNA follows: TGTGCCAGCAGCTTTTCACAGAATGGCTACACCTTC.

This clonotype has only a few counts. DNA of the CDR3: TGTGCCAGCAGCTTTAGCCCACTTACGGGACAGGCATACGAGCAGTACTTC. Translating gives CASSFSPLTGQAYEQYF. This chain links TRBV11-1 with TRBJ2-7; 8 nucleotides align to TRBD1. J was trimmed by 4 bases and V by 3 bases; bases with no gene match: 14. The CDR3 extends over 17 amino acids. Germline V gene lookup returns CDR1 SGHAT and CDR2 FQDESV (reference sequence).

At least ten counts were recorded for this clonotype. The CDR3 DNA follows: TGTGCCAGCAGCTTGGGGGACAGCCGAGAGACCCAGTACTTC. It yields the protein CASSLGDSRETQYF. The V and J genes are TRBV5-5 and TRBJ2-5; 7 nucleotides align to TRBD1. Trimming cost V 0 bases and J 4 bases; bases outside gene matches: 3. The CDR3 consists of 14 residues. From germline, CDR1 is SGHKS and CDR2 YYEKEE (reference sequence).

This chain connects TRBV11-2 to TRBJ1-2, with TRBD1 identical over 10 bases. Germline V lookup: CDR1 SGHAT, CDR2 FQNNGV. V was pared by 1 base and J by 4 bases, with 6 bases of the junction left unmatched. The CDR3 runs to 16 residues. The CDR3: CASSLVRTGGSYGYTF. The DNA of the CDR3 is TGTGCCAGCAGCTTAGTCAGGACAGGGGGGAGCTATGGCTACACCTTC.

This clonotype appeared many times. A much larger clone lies one base from this, so it may be a read error. This chain joins TRBV6-5 and TRBJ1-1; 7 bases are a match to TRBD1. The CDR3 contains 12 residues. Germline V gene sequence: CDR1 MNHEY, CDR2 SVGAGI. The DNA for the CDR3 is TGTGCCAGCAGGGGACAGAACACTAAAGCTTTCTTT. Translating it yields CASRGQNTKAFF.

V is TRBV20-1 and J is TRBJ2-7; 13 nucleotides match TRBD2. CDR1 is DFQATT and CDR2 is SNEGSKA in the germline V gene (reference sequence). The CDR3 runs to 15 residues. The V gene end was trimmed by 6 bases and the J gene end by 2 bases; junction bases not matched to a gene: 7. The CDR3 reads CSAQGLAGITYEQYF. CDR3 DNA: TGCAGTGCACAGGGACTAGCGGGGATCACCTACGAGCAGTACTTC.

This clonotype was observed at least ten times. V and J are TRBV5-6 and TRBJ1-5, with D possibly TRBD1 on 6 matching bases. V was clipped by 0 bases and J by 4 bases, with 14 bases between them. The CDR3 totals 16 residues. Germline loops: CDR1 SGHDT, CDR2 YYEEEE. DNA of the CDR3: TGTGCCAGCAGCTTGGGAACAGGGAGAGTGAATCAGCCCCAGCATTTT. Protein sequence: CASSLGTGRVNQPQHF. The variable domain in full, with the rest retrieved from reference TRBV5-6 and TRBJ1-5, is DAGVTQSPTHLIKTRGQQVTLRCSPKSGHDTVSWYQQALGQGPQFIFQYYEEEERQRGNFPDRFSGHQFPNYSSELNVNALLLGDSALYLCASSLGTGRVNQPQHFGDGTRLSIL.

This clonotype has a count of ten or more. The V and J genes are TRBV15 and TRBJ2-5, with TRBD2 as a possible D gene (5 bases). The germline V and J ends were trimmed by 1 base and 3 bases, with 9 bases remaining between them. The germline V gene has CDR1 LNHNV and CDR2 YYDKDF (reference sequence). The CDR3 spans 14 residues. Here the CDR3 reads CATSRGGLKETQYF. CDR3 nucleotide sequence: TGTGCCACCAGCAGAGGAGGGCTTAAAGAGACCCAGTACTTC. The full variable domain, completed using reference TRBV15 and TRBJ2-5, is DAMVIQNPRYQVTQFGKPVTLSCSQTLNHNVMYWYQQKSSQAPKLLFHYYDKDFNNEADTPDNFQSRRPNTSFCFLDIRSPGLGDTAMYLCATSRGGLKETQYFGPGTRLLVL.

This clonotype was seen ten or more times. The V gene is TRBV7-9, the J gene TRBJ2-7, with 12 bases aligning to TRBD1. J was trimmed by 6 bases and V by 5 bases; bases with no gene match: 8. This CDR3 region has 15 residues. CDR1 and CDR2 (germline): SEHNR, FQNEAQ (reference sequence). The CDR3 coding sequence is TGTGCCAGCAGCGGTCTGGGACAGGGGGCTTCCGAGCAGTACTTC. Its translation is CASSGLGQGASEQYF.

The genes are TRBV13 and TRBJ1-1; 9 bases map to TRBD1. CDR3 length: 15 amino acids. J lost 6 bases, V lost 3 bases, and 8 bases had no gene match. The germline gives CDR1 PRHDT, CDR2 FYEKMQ (reference sequence). CDR3 DNA: TGTGCCAGCAGCTTTCCCGGGACAGGGAGGCCTGAAGCTTTCTTT. Protein sequence: CASSFPGTGRPEAFF.

This clonotype was counted many times. This likely comes from a read error, as the CDR3 has no conserved phenylalanine or tryptophan at its end. V usage is TRBV6-5 and J usage is TRBJ2-7; TRBD1 matches 8 bases. Losses at the gene ends were 2 bases for V and 1 base for J; bases not matched to a gene: 4. The CDR3 totals 15 residues. CDR1 is MNHEY and CDR2 is SVGAGI in the germline V gene. CDR3 amino acids: CASSYAGGRSYEQYL. In DNA form, the CDR3 reads TGTGCCAGCAGTTACGCAGGGGGCCGTTCCTACGAGCAGTACCTC.

This clonotype came up many times. The chain employs TRBV6-2 or TRBV6-3 and TRBJ1-1; D gene uncertain. CDR1 is MNHEY and CDR2 is SVGEGT in the germline V gene. The CDR3 length is 11 residues. Trimming shortened V by 5 bases and J by 3 bases, and 4 bases separated the two germline ends. For the CDR3, the DNA is TGTGCCAGCAGTATCGACACTGAAGCTTTCTTT. This sequence encodes CASSIDTEAFF.

This clonotype was detected a few times. The chain recombines TRBV18 with TRBJ1-5; maybe TRBD1 (5 bases). V lost 0 bases, J lost 7 bases, and 10 bases lay in between. The CDR3 is 14 amino acids. The germline V gene encodes CDR1 KGHSH and CDR2 LQKENI. CDR3 amino acids: CASSPPGGGQPQHF. In DNA, the CDR3 is TGTGCCAGCTCACCACCGGGGGGGGGGCAGCCCCAGCATTTT.

This clonotype has a count of ten or more. This chain uses TRBV12-3 or TRBV12-4 with TRBJ1-1; perhaps TRBD1 as D (5 bases). V was clipped by 7 bases and J by 5 bases, with 17 bases between them. This CDR3 is built from 14 residues. The CDR3 here is CASNKFRDGTEAFF. CDR3 in DNA: TGTGCCAGCAACAAGTTCAGGGATGGAACTGAAGCTTTCTTT.

This clonotype has a handful of counts. One junction end disagrees with the germline gene, perhaps due to a read error. The V gene is TRBV12-3 or TRBV12-4, the J gene TRBJ1-1; D not resolved. This CDR3 is 11 amino acids long. The CDR3 loop reads CASIRNTDAFF. The CDR3 bases are TGTGCCAGCATCCGAAACACTGATGCTTTCTTT.

This clonotype was recorded many times. The chain joins TRBV5-6 to TRBJ1-5; 9 bases map to TRBD1. CDR3 length: 14 residues. The germline CDR1 and CDR2 sequences are SGHDT and YYEEEE. After removal of 4 bases from V and 4 bases from J, the junction contained 3 bases not matched to a gene. The CDR3 DNA sequence: TGTGCCAGCAGCAAGGGACAGGGTAATCAGCCCCAGCATTTT. It translates to CASSKGQGNQPQHF.

Many counts were recorded for this clonotype. Given the absence of the conserved phenylalanine or tryptophan at the CDR3 end, a read error is likely. The limits of the CDR3 on the DNA are not certain, so only TCRdb's listed CDR3 is given. The chain links TRBV6-5 to TRBJ1-1. Germline V gene lookup returns CDR1 MNHEY and CDR2 SVGAGI. The CDR3 extends over 13 residues, inclusive of both ends. The CDR3 sequence is CASSYSNSPRGPL.

The table lists this clonotype with many counts. The genes are TRBV6-2 or TRBV6-3 and TRBJ1-5, with 11 bases identical to TRBD1. The V and J ends lost 6 bases and 6 bases, in that order; junction bases with no gene match: 7. The CDR3 is 15 amino acids. Germline CDR1 reads MNHEY; CDR2 reads SVGEGT. CDR3 nucleotides: TGTGCCAGCAGATCCGGACAGGGGGCTAGTCAGCCCCAGCATTTT. Protein product: CASRSGQGASQPQHF.

The rearrangement links TRBV6-5 to TRBJ2-7, with 8 positions matching TRBD1. With V trimmed by 4 bases and J by 0 bases, 8 bases remained unmatched. The CDR3 length is 16 residues. Germline V CDR1 and CDR2: MNHEY, SVGAGI. The CDR3 protein is CASSSQDRVSSYEQYF. The DNA for the CDR3 is TGTGCCAGCAGTTCCCAGGACAGGGTTTCCTCCTACGAGCAGTACTTC.